The clone carrying this T cell receptor beta chain was seen only once. The sample belongs to a study of blood T cell repertoires in COVID-19. Study overall: Samples taken during acute and convalescent COVID-19 were collected in the United States, Italy and Spain. The analysed material was cDNA or gDNA that came from T cells, B-cell-depleted T cells, or PBMCs.

In the original workflow: Amplifying reference gene primers gave estimates of nucleated cell counts. Repertoires were generated with immunoSEQ multiplex PCR, while TCRdb's copy carries only in-frame clones and drops some. V, J and clone size were drawn from that table, and D and trimming were deduced from the DNA. The sample includes more than 200,000 clones, about 86% of them seen just once. Trimming took off 9 bases at V and 5 bases at J, with 10 bases between the two ends. This CDR3 contains 11 residues. Germline loops: CDR1 KGHDR, CDR2 SFDVKD. The chain links TRBV24-1 to TRBJ2-7, with D perhaps TRBD1 (5 bases). The receptor was isolated from a woman aged 45-59 years with acute or convalescent COVID-19. Material for sequencing was peripheral blood. In DNA, the CDR3 is TGTGCCACCCGGCAGGGTAACGAGCAGTACTTC. Its translation is CATRQGNEQYF.